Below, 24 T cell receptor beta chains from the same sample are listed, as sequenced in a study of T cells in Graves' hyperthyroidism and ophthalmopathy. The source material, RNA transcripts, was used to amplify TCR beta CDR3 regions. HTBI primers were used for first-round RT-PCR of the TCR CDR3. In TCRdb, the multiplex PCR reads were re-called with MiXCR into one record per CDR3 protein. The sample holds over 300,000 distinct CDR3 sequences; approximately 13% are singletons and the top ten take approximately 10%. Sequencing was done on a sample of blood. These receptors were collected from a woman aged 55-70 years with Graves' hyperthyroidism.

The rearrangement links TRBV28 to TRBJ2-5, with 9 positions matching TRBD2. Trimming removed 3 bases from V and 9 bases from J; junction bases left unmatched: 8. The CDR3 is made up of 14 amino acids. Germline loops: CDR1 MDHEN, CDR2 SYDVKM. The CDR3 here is CASSFPGSGRSQYF. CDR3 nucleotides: TGTGCCAGCAGTTTCCCCGGAAGCGGGAGGTCCCAGTACTTC.

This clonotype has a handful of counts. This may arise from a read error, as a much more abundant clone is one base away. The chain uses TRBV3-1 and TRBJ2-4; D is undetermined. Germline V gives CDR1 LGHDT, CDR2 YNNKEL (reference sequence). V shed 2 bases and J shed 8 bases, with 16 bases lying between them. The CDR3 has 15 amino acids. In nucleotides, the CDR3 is TGTGCCAGCAGCCAAAAGGTGAGGAGTACGGACATTCAGTACTTC. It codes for CASSQKVRSTDIQYF.

In DNA, the CDR3 is TGCAGCGTCGAAAGGCAGGGGCCCTACAATGAGCAGTTCTTC. It translates to CSVERQGPYNEQFF. The chain joins TRBV29-1 to TRBJ2-1; TRBD1 is a possible D gene (6 bases). V dropped 6 bases and J dropped 2 bases, with 14 bases sitting between them. The CDR3 runs to 14 residues. Per the germline V gene, CDR1 is SQVTM and CDR2 is ANQGSEA.

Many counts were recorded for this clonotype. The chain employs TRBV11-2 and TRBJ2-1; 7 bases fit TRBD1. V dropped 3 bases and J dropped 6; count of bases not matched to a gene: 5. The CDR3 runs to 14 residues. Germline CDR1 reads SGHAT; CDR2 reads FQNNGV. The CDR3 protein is CASSLVGGGNEQFF. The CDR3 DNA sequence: TGTGCCAGCAGCTTGGTAGGGGGCGGCAATGAGCAGTTCTTC.

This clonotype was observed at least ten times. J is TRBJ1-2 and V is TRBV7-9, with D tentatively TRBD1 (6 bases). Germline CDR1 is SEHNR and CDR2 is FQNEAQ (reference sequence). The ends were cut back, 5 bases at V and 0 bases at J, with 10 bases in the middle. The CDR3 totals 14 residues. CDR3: CASSGGRANYGYTF. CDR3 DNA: TGTGCCAGCAGCGGGGGCAGAGCTAACTATGGCTACACCTTC.

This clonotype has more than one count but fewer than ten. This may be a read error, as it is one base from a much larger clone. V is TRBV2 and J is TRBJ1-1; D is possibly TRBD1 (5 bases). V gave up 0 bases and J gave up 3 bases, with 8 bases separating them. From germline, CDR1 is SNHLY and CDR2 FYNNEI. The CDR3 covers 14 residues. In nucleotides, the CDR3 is TGTGCCAGCAGTGAAGCGAGGGACCACACTGAAGCTTTCTTT. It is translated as CASSEARDHTEAFF.

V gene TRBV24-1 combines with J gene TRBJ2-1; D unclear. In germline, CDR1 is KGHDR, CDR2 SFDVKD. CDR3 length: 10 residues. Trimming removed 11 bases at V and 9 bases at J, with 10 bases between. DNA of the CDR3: TGTGCCAGCACGATGGGTGAGCAGTTCTTC. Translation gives CASTMGEQFF.

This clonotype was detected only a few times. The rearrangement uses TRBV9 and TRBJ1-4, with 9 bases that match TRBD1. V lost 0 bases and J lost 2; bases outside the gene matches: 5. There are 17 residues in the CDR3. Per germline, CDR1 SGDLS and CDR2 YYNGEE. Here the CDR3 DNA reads TGTGCCAGCAGCGTAGCTACAGGGGGCGGCACTAATGAAAAACTGTTTTTT. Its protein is CASSVATGGGTNEKLFF. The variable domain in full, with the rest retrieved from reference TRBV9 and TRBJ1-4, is DSGVTQTPKHLITATGQRVTLRCSPRSGDLSVYWYQQSLDQGLQFLIQYYNGEERAKGNILERFSAQQFPDLHSELNLSSLELGDSALYFCASSVATGGGTNEKLFFGSGTQLSVL.

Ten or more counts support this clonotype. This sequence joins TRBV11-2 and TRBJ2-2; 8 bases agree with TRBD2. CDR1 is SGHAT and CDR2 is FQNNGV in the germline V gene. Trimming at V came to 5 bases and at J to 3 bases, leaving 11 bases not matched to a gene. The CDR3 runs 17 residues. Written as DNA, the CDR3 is TGTGCCAGCAGCCAGATTCGAGGGACTAGGCACACCGGGGAGCTGTTTTTT. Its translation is CASSQIRGTRHTGELFF.

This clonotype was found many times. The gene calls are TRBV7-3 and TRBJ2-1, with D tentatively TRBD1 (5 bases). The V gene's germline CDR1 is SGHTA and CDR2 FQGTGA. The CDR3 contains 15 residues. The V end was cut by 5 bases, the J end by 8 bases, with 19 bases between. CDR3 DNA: TGTGCCAGCAGCCGAACGGGCAGTTGGGGCGATGAGCAGTTCTTC. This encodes CASSRTGSWGDEQFF.

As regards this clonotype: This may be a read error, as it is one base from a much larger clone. In nucleotides, the CDR3 is TGTGCCAGCAGCGCAAGTACCTACGAGCAGTTCTTC. Its translation: CASSASTYEQFF. J is TRBJ2-1 and V is TRBV11-2; unclear D gene. V was pared by 5 bases and J by 10 bases, with 12 bases between. The CDR3 is 12 amino acids. CDR1 SGHAT and CDR2 FQNNGV come from the germline V gene.

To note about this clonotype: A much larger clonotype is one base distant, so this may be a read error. Here the CDR3 reads CASSGLAWEQFF. For the CDR3, the DNA is TGTGCCAGCAGTGGACTAGCGTGGGAGCAGTTCTTC. The chain is built from TRBV28 and TRBJ2-1, with TRBD2 matching 9 bases. The CDR3 is 12 residues long. The germline V gene encodes CDR1 MDHEN and CDR2 SYDVKM. Trimming took 5 bases from V and 10 from J; bases not matched to a gene: 3.

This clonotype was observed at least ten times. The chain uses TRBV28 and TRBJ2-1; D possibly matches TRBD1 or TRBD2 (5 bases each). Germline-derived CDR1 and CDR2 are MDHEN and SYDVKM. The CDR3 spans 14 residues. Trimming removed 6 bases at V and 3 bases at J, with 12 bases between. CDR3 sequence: CASSRDLNYNEQFF. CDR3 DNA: TGTGCCAGCAGCCGGGACCTGAACTACAATGAGCAGTTCTTC. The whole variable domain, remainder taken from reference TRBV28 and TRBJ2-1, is DVKVTQSSRYLVKRTGEKVFLECVQDMDHENMFWYRQDPGLGLRLIYFSYDVKMKEKGDIPEGYSVSREKKERFSLILESASTNQTSMYLCASSRDLNYNEQFFGPGTRLTVL.

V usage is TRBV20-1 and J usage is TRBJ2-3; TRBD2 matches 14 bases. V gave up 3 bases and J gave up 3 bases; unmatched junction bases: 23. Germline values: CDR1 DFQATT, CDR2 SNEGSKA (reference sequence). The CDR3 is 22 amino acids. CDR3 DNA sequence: TGCAGTGCTAGGGTGACAGTAAGAACCTCCGGGACTAGCGGGAGAAGGACAGATACGCAGTATTTT. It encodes CSARVTVRTSGTSGRRTDTQYF.

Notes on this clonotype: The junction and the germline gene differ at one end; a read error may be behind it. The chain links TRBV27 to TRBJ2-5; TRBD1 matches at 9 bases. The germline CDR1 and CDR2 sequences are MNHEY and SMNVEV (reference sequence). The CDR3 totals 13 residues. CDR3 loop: CASRGQGQKTQYF. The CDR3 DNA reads TGTGCCAGCAGGGGACAGGGCCAAAAGACCCAGTACTTC.

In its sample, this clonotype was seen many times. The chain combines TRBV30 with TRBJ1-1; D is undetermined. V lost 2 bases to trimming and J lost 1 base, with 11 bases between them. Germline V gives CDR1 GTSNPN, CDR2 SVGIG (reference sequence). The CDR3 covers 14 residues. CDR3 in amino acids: CAWSWEVPNTEAFF. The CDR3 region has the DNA TGTGCCTGGAGTTGGGAGGTTCCGAACACTGAAGCTTTCTTT.

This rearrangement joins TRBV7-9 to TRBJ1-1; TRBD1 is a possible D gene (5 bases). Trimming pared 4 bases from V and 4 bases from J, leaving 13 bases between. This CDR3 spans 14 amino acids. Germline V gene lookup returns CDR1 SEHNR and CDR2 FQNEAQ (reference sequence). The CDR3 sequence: CASSSQGSATEAFF. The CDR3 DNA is TGTGCCAGCAGCTCCCAGGGAAGCGCCACTGAAGCTTTCTTT.

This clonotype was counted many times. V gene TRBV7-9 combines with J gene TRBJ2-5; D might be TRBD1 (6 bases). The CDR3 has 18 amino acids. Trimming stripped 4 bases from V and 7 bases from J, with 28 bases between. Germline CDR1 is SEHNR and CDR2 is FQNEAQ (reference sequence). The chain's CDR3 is CASSSPGTRNTPRATQYF. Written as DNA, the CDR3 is TGTGCCAGCAGCTCCCCCGGGACACGTAATACCCCAAGAGCGACCCAGTACTTC.

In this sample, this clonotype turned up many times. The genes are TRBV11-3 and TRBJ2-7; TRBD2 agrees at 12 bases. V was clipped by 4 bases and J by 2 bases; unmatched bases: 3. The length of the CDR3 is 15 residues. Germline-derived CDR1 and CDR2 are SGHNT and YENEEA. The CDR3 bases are TGTGCCAGCAGCTCCACTAGCGGGAGGACCTACGAGCAGTACTTC. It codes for CASSSTSGRTYEQYF.

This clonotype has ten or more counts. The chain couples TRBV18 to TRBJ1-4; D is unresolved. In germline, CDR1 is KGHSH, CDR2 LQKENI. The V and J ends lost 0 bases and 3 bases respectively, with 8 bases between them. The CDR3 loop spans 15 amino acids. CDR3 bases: TGTGCCAGCTCACCACCATCCGCCTCTAATGAAAAACTGTTTTTT. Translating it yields CASSPPSASNEKLFF.

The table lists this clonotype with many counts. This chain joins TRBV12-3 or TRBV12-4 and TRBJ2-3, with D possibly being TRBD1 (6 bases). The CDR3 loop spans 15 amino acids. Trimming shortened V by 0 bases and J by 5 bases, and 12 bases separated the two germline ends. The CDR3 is CASSLAGTNLDTQYF. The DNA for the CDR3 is TGTGCCAGCAGTTTAGCCGGGACAAATCTAGATACGCAGTATTTT.

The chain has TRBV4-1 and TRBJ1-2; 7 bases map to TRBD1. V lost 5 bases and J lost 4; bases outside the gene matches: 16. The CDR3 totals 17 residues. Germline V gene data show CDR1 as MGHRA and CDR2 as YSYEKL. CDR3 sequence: CASSESAGTVTSYGYTF. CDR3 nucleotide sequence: TGCGCCAGCAGCGAGTCGGCCGGGACAGTGACTTCCTATGGCTACACCTTC.

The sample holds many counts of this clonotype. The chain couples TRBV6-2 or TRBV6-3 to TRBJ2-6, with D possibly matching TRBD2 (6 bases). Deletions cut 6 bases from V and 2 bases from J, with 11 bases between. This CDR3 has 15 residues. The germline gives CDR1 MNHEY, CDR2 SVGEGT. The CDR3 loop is CASRPGTPGANVLTF. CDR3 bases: TGTGCCAGCAGACCCGGGACTCCTGGGGCCAACGTCCTGACTTTC.

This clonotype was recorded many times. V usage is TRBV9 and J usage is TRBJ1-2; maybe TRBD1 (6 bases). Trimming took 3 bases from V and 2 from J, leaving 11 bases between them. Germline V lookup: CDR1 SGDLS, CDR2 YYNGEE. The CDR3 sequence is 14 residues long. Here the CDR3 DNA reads TGTGCCAGCAGCGGAACAGGGCTAAACTATGGCTACACCTTC. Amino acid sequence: CASSGTGLNYGYTF.